This is a list of T cell receptor beta chains from one sample in a study of somatic mutations in cytotoxic T cells in rheumatoid arthritis. Libraries were prepared by immunoSEQ multiplex PCR; TCRdb keeps only in-frame clonotypes and omits some of them. This table has about 7,400 clones, around 87% appearing once. The sequencing sample was made of CD8+ T cells sorted from blood. The receptor source for this set is a man aged 35 to 55 with rheumatoid arthritis. Each CDR3 is given with its conserved first and last residue. Each record gives: CDR3 protein, CDR3 DNA, J gene, V gene, D gene, clone size. The D gene is left open where the match is weak. A row's size may be missing; if present it is once, few, many or a size class.

CASSQDISTETQYF,TGTGCCAGCAGCCAAGATATTAGCACAGAGACCCAGTACTTC,TRBJ2-5,TRBV4-2,NA,NA
CASSSELAGGGGYNEQFF,TGTGCCAGCAGCTCTGAACTAGCGGGGGGCGGTGGATACAATGAGCAGTTCTTC,TRBJ2-1,TRBV7-6,TRBD2,NA
CASSGRGLSYNEQFF,TGTGCCAGCAGCGGGCGAGGGCTCTCCTACAATGAGCAGTTCTTC,TRBJ2-1,TRBV9,NA,NA
CASKGWETEAFF,TGTGCCAGCAAAGGGTGGGAGACTGAAGCTTTCTTT,TRBJ1-1,TRBV14,NA,NA
CASSPGQRTEAFF,TGCGCCAGCAGCCCTGGACAGAGGACTGAAGCTTTCTTT,TRBJ1-1,TRBV4-1,NA,NA
CASSPGAGAEAFF,TGTGCCAGCAGCCCCGGAGCGGGGGCTGAAGCTTTCTTT,TRBJ1-1,TRBV6-1,NA,once
CASSTPDRLGSYEQYF,TGTGCCAGTAGTACACCGGACAGATTGGGCTCCTACGAGCAGTACTTC,TRBJ2-7,TRBV19,NA,NA
CASSSGQSYEQYF,TGTGCCAGCAGCTCGGGACAGTCCTACGAGCAGTACTTC,TRBJ2-7,TRBV5-6,TRBD1,NA
CASTWGDYGYTF,TGTGCCAGCACGTGGGGAGACTATGGCTACACCTTC,TRBJ1-2,TRBV28,NA,NA
CASSDDYYSYNEQFF,TGTGCCAGCAGTGATGACTATTACTCCTACAATGAGCAGTTCTTC,TRBJ2-1,TRBV2,NA,once
CASSGVLLGHRVEGYTF,TGTGCCAGCAGTGGTGTTTTGCTCGGGCACAGGGTGGAAGGCTACACCTTC,TRBJ1-2,TRBV6-1,NA,NA
CASSVGRDSIIIPSLGKNIQYF,TGCGCCAGCAGCGTCGGAAGGGACAGCATTATTATACCTAGCCTGGGCAAAAACATTCAGTACTTC,TRBJ2-4,TRBV5-1,TRBD1,NA
CATSRAREDTGELFF,TGTGCCACCAGCAGAGCCAGGGAAGACACCGGGGAGCTGTTTTTT,TRBJ2-2,TRBV15,NA,NA
CASSSPTGQSGNTIYF,TGTGCCAGCAGCTCTCCGACAGGGCAGTCTGGAAACACCATATATTTT,TRBJ1-3,TRBV9,TRBD1,large
CASSVATGTGRETQYF,TGTGCCAGCAGCGTAGCTACCGGGACAGGGCGTGAGACCCAGTACTTC,TRBJ2-5,TRBV9,TRBD1,NA
CASSPLAGNQPQHF,TGTGCCAGCAGCCCCCTGGCGGGGAATCAGCCCCAGCATTTT,TRBJ1-5,TRBV7-9,NA,NA
CASSSDSQETQYF,TGTGCCAGCAGTTCGGACAGTCAAGAGACCCAGTACTTC,TRBJ2-5,TRBV6-5,NA,NA
CASSVAGGGALETQYF,TGTGCCAGCAGCGTAGCGGGCGGGGGGGCCTTGGAGACCCAGTACTTC,TRBJ2-5,TRBV9,TRBD2,NA
CASSLRDRGPEQFF,TGTGCCAGCAGCTTAAGGGACAGGGGGCCTGAGCAGTTCTTC,TRBJ2-1,TRBV7-9,TRBD1,NA
CASSLLQSNEKLFF,TGTGCCAGCAGCTTATTACAGTCTAATGAAAAACTGTTTTTT,TRBJ1-4,TRBV7-6,NA,NA
CATSRGGADTQYF,TGTGCCACCTCGCGTGGAGGGGCAGATACGCAGTATTTT,TRBJ2-3,TRBV19,NA,NA
CASRLAGGPDNEQFF,TGTGCCAGCAGGCTAGCGGGGGGGCCTGACAATGAGCAGTTCTTC,TRBJ2-1,TRBV11-2,TRBD2,NA
CASSEFRGGEYNEQFF,TGTGCCAGCAGTGAGTTTAGAGGCGGGGAGTACAATGAGCAGTTCTTC,TRBJ2-1,TRBV6-1,NA,NA
CAISVEGRGEQYF,TGTGCCATCAGTGTCGAGGGTCGCGGCGAGCAGTACTTC,TRBJ2-7,TRBV10-3,NA,NA
CASSYYFRGEPEQYF,TGCGCCAGCAGCTACTATTTCAGGGGGGAGCCCGAGCAGTACTTC,TRBJ2-7,TRBV5-1,NA,NA
CASSQDLGEESPYNEQFF,TGCGCCAGCAGCCAAGATTTGGGGGAGGAGTCCCCCTACAATGAGCAGTTCTTC,TRBJ2-1,TRBV4-1,NA,NA
CASSYLTGAGTEAFF,TGTGCCAGCAGTTACTTGACAGGGGCGGGGACTGAAGCTTTCTTT,TRBJ1-1,TRBV6-5,TRBD1,few
CASSARTGGGQETQYF,TGTGCCAGCAGTGCTCGGACAGGGGGGGGTCAAGAGACCCAGTACTTC,TRBJ2-5,TRBV28,TRBD1,NA
CASSYLSDSSNTEAFF,TGTGCCAGCAGTTACTTGTCGGACAGTTCGAACACTGAAGCTTTCTTT,TRBJ1-1,TRBV6-5,NA,NA
CASSQGRGETQYF,TGTGCCAGCAGCCAGGGCAGGGGTGAGACCCAGTACTTC,TRBJ2-5,TRBV7-8,NA,NA
CASSVDGGGGSTDTQYF,TGTGCCAGCAGCGTAGATGGTGGGGGGGGAAGCACAGATACGCAGTATTTT,TRBJ2-3,TRBV9,TRBD2,NA
CASSKSLAGVTDTQYF,TGTGCCAGCAGCAAATCCCTAGCGGGGGTCACAGATACGCAGTATTTT,TRBJ2-3,TRBV21-1,NA,NA
CASSLGGEPRHTF,TGTGCCAGCAGCTTGGGAGGTGAACCGCGCCACACCTTC,TRBJ1-2,TRBV5-6,NA,NA
CASSETGTMNTEAFF,TGTGCCAGCAGCGAGACAGGGACGATGAACACTGAAGCTTTCTTT,TRBJ1-1,TRBV9,TRBD1,NA
CASSLDGTSGDYNEQFF,TGTGCCAGCAGCTTAGATGGGACTAGCGGGGACTACAATGAGCAGTTCTTC,TRBJ2-1,TRBV11-3,TRBD2,NA
CASRPGQGSNQPQHF,TGTGCCAGCCGGCCGGGACAGGGATCCAATCAGCCCCAGCATTTT,TRBJ1-5,TRBV6-5,TRBD1,NA
CASSFGQGPGNTIYF,TGTGCCAGCAGCTTCGGACAGGGCCCTGGAAACACCATATATTTT,TRBJ1-3,TRBV5-6,TRBD1,NA
CASSITGQGNSPLHF,TGTGCCAGCAGCATCACCGGACAGGGGAATTCACCCCTCCACTTT,TRBJ1-6,TRBV5-4,TRBD1,NA